Each of the 31 T cell receptor beta chains below was sequenced from the same sample in a study of T cell repertoires in ileal Crohn's disease. Profiling relied on immunoSEQ multiplex PCR, and the TCRdb table lists in-frame clones only, not all of them. This table has fewer than 20,000 clones, 60% appearing once. Material: ileal tissue. These receptors were taken from an adult with Crohn's disease.

The V call is TRBV5-1, the J call TRBJ1-1; 7 bases are a match to TRBD1. CDR3 size: 15 residues. The germline V gene has CDR1 SGHRS and CDR2 YFSETQ. The V gene end was trimmed by 2 bases and the J gene end by 1 base; junction bases not matched to a gene: 5. This CDR3 reads CASSFTGTANTEAFF. CDR3 coding DNA: TGCGCCAGCAGCTTTACCGGGACAGCGAACACTGAAGCTTTCTTT.

This clone came up a few times. Within the sample, other DNA sequences also encode this same CDR3. The chain carries TRBV7-9 and TRBJ2-1; TRBD1 aligns across 9 bases. The V segment lost 5 bases and the J segment 7 bases; nucleotides outside the gene matches: 6. The CDR3 sequence is 14 residues long. CDR1 SEHNR and CDR2 FQNEAQ come from the germline V gene (reference sequence). This CDR3 reads CASSKAGTGNEQFF. The CDR3 bases are TGTGCCAGCAGCAAGGCCGGGACAGGGAATGAGCAGTTCTTC. Full variable domain (outside the CDR3, taken from reference TRBV7-9 and TRBJ2-1): DTGVSQNPRHKITKRGQNVTFRCDPISEHNRLYWYRQTLGQGPEFLTYFQNEAQLEKSRLLSDRFSAERPKGSFSTLEIQRTEQGDSAMYLCASSKAGTGNEQFFGPGTRLTVL.

The chain has TRBV10-2 and TRBJ2-1; 8 positions agree with TRBD2. This CDR3 contains 15 residues. With 6 bases clipped from V and 9 bases from J, the junction kept 13 bases outside the gene matches. Germline assignment: CDR1 WSHSY and CDR2 SAAADI. CDR3 bases: TGCGCCAGCAGGGGAGGCGGGAGGATCCGGGGTGAGCAGTTCTTC. This translates into CASRGGGRIRGEQFF.

This sequence joins TRBV18 and TRBJ1-2; D is uncertain. The CDR3 extends over 14 amino acids. From germline, CDR1 is KGHSH and CDR2 LQKENI. The V and J ends lost 3 bases and 6 bases respectively, with 14 bases between them. As DNA, the CDR3 is TGTGCCAGCTCACCTCAGGCTGGCGTAGATGGCTACACCTTC. Protein sequence: CASSPQAGVDGYTF.

The chain recombines TRBV30 with TRBJ2-7, with 8 bases that match TRBD1. Germline CDR1 reads GTSNPN; CDR2 reads SVGIG (reference sequence). Germline trimming cut 4 bases from V and 1 base from J; bases unmatched to any gene: 12. This CDR3 has 16 residues. The CDR3 protein is CAWTPTRDRRSYEQYF. The CDR3 nucleotides read TGTGCCTGGACCCCCACGCGGGACAGGCGTTCCTACGAGCAGTACTTC.

This clone was seen only a few times. The J gene is TRBJ2-2, the V gene TRBV9, with 13 nucleotides matching TRBD2. Germline CDR1 SGDLS, CDR2 YYNGEE. The CDR3 runs 17 residues. Trimming cost V 3 bases and J 5 bases; bases outside gene matches: 7. CDR3 region: CASSGRTSGRGTGELFF. CDR3 DNA sequence: TGTGCCAGCAGCGGGAGGACTAGCGGGAGAGGGACCGGGGAGCTGTTTTTT. Based on the CDR3 plus reference TRBV9 and TRBJ2-2, the full variable domain is DSGVTQTPKHLITATGQRVTLRCSPRSGDLSVYWYQQSLDQGLQFLIQYYNGEERAKGNILERFSAQQFPDLHSELNLSSLELGDSALYFCASSGRTSGRGTGELFFGEGSRLTVL.

Remarks on this clone: The same CDR3 can be traced to other DNA sequences in this sample. The chain is built from TRBV30 and TRBJ1-5, with no clear D. Deletions cut 0 bases from V and 1 base from J, with 10 bases between. This CDR3 comprises 15 residues. The V gene's germline CDR1 is GTSNPN and CDR2 SVGIG (reference sequence). DNA of the CDR3: TGTGCCTGGAGTGTAAGTCCCAGGAGCAATCAGCCCCAGCATTTT. Translated: CAWSVSPRSNQPQHF.

CDR3 sequence reads: CASTPNPGNNQPQHF. CDR3 coding DNA: TGTGCCAGCACCCCAAACCCAGGGAACAATCAGCCCCAGCATTTT. The genes are TRBV28 and TRBJ1-5, with D possibly matching TRBD1 (5 bases). V lost 7 bases and J lost 3, with 16 bases in between. The CDR3 runs 15 residues. Germline V CDR1 and CDR2: MDHEN, SYDVKM.

CDR3 protein: CASSSLSTGELFF. CDR3 DNA: TGTGCCAGCAGCAGCCTTAGCACCGGGGAGCTGTTTTTT. The chain carries TRBV9 and TRBJ2-2; D not resolved. In germline, CDR1 is SGDLS, CDR2 YYNGEE. The V end was cut by 4 bases, the J end by 4 bases, with 8 bases between. The CDR3 is 13 amino acids.

The chain combines TRBV18 with TRBJ2-5; no reliable D call. Germline V gene sequence: CDR1 KGHSH, CDR2 LQKENI. This CDR3 comprises 13 residues. Trimming shortened V by 6 bases and J by 1 base, and 9 bases separated the two germline ends. CDR3 region: CASSENGQETQYF. CDR3 bases: TGTGCCAGCTCCGAGAACGGCCAAGAGACCCAGTACTTC.

This clone has a handful of counts. One end of the junction is discordant with germline, which a read error may explain. The chain has TRBV2 and TRBJ1-6; 8 nucleotides line up with TRBD1. Germline lookup yields CDR1 SNHLY and CDR2 FYNNEI. The CDR3 consists of 17 residues. The DNA of the CDR3 is TGTGCCAGCATCCCTCAACAGGGGGTCGTCTATAATTCCCCCCTCCACTTT. As protein: CASIPQQGVVYNSPLHF.

This clone is medium-sized within its sample. In nucleotides, the CDR3 is TGTGCCAGCAGTTCCGGTAGCAATCAGCCCCAGCATTTT. Amino acid sequence: CASSSGSNQPQHF. This chain joins TRBV6-6 and TRBJ1-5; no clear D gene. The V and J ends lost 4 bases and 0 bases respectively, with 4 bases between them. This CDR3 contains 13 residues. Germline loops: CDR1 MNHNY, CDR2 SVGAGI (reference sequence).

The chain combines TRBV28 with TRBJ2-3; 8 bases are a match to TRBD1. The germline CDR1 and CDR2 sequences are MDHEN and SYDVKM. V lost 8 bases, J lost 2 bases, and 9 bases stayed unmatched. There are 15 residues in the CDR3. The CDR3 sequence: CASDQEGQVTDTQYF. The CDR3, as DNA: TGTGCCAGCGATCAGGAGGGACAGGTCACAGATACGCAGTATTTT. Variable domain in full (rest from reference TRBV28 and TRBJ2-3): DVKVTQSSRYLVKRTGEKVFLECVQDMDHENMFWYRQDPGLGLRLIYFSYDVKMKEKGDIPEGYSVSREKKERFSLILESASTNQTSMYLCASDQEGQVTDTQYFGPGTRLTVL.

Comment on this clone: Its ends do not fully match the called genes, so a read error is possible. The chain couples TRBV7-7 to TRBJ2-5, with 7 positions matching TRBD1. Germline assignment: CDR1 SSHAT and CDR2 FNYEAQ (reference sequence). The CDR3 length is 15 residues. DNA for the CDR3: TGTGCTAGCAGCAGAGGACAGGCTCAAGGGGAGACCCAGTACTTC. This encodes CASSRGQAQGETQYF.

DNA for the CDR3: TGCAGCGTTGCTTGGGCAACTGAAGCTTTCTTT. Amino acid sequence: CSVAWATEAFF. The rearrangement joins TRBV29-1 to TRBJ1-1, with D uncertain. CDR3 length equals 11 residues. Trimming removed 4 bases from V and 5 bases from J, with 8 bases in between. The germline V gene encodes CDR1 SQVTM and CDR2 ANQGSEA.

The table lists this clone with a few counts. The V call is TRBV29-1, the J call TRBJ2-1, with 9 positions matching TRBD2. V dropped 5 bases and J dropped 6; count of bases not matched to a gene: 11. Germline CDR1 and CDR2: SQVTM and ANQGSEA. The CDR3 consists of 15 residues. The CDR3 nucleotides read TGCAGCGTTACTCCCTTAGCGGGAGCTAGCAATGAGCAGTTCTTC. Translated: CSVTPLAGASNEQFF.

This clone was observed a few times. This CDR3 is CASSQGQGAGDTQYF. Written as DNA, the CDR3 is TGTGCCAGCAGCCAGGGACAGGGGGCAGGAGATACGCAGTATTTT. The chain combines TRBV5-6 with TRBJ2-3; 12 positions agree with TRBD1. Trimming cost V 4 bases and J 5 bases; bases outside gene matches: 5. The V gene's germline CDR1 is SGHDT and CDR2 YYEEEE. This CDR3 contains 15 residues.

The J gene is TRBJ1-2, the V gene TRBV4-3, with D perhaps matching TRBD1 (5 bases). The CDR3 has 15 residues. Germline V lookup: CDR1 LGHNA, CDR2 YSLEER. The germline V and J ends were trimmed by 0 bases and 3 bases, with 11 bases remaining between them. The CDR3 sequence: CASSQDSRGDYGYTF. The CDR3 coding sequence is TGCGCCAGCAGCCAAGATAGTCGGGGGGACTATGGCTACACCTTC.

The chain combines TRBV4-3 with TRBJ1-2; no clear D. CDR1 and CDR2 from the germline V gene are LGHNA and YSLEER. This CDR3 contains 15 residues. Trimming removed 1 base from V and 4 bases from J, with 13 bases in between. The DNA for the CDR3 is TGCGCCAGCAGCCAAGTGGCCAGTAGGAGCTATGGCTACACCTTC. It codes for CASSQVASRSYGYTF.

This clone is judged medium-sized (0.01 to 0.1%). The rearrangement joins TRBV6-1 to TRBJ1-4; 11 nucleotides match TRBD1. Germline loops: CDR1 MNHNS, CDR2 SASEGT. The CDR3 is made up of 14 amino acids. V gave up 6 bases and J gave up 8 bases; unmatched junction bases: 5. The CDR3 nucleotides read TGTGCCAGCAGCGGACAGGGGGCTAGAGAAAAACTGTTTTTT. The encoded protein is CASSGQGAREKLFF.

The rearrangement uses TRBV6-5 and TRBJ2-1; 8 bases fit TRBD2. Germline CDR1 is MNHEY and CDR2 is SVGAGI. This CDR3 spans 14 amino acids. V shed 5 bases and J 10 bases; nucleotides not matched to a gene: 10. The CDR3 region has the DNA TGTGCCAGCAGTCGTAGCGGGGCATCTCGGGAGCAGTTCTTC. This translates into CASSRSGASREQFF.

Only a few counts were recorded for this clone. The chain combines TRBV7-9 with TRBJ2-3; 9 bases align to TRBD2. V was pared by 4 bases and J by 5 bases, with 16 bases of the junction left unmatched. This CDR3 spans 18 amino acids. CDR1 and CDR2 (germline): SEHNR, FQNEAQ (reference sequence). CDR3 coding DNA: TGTGCCAGCAGCTCATTTAAGGGGGTTAGCGGGAGAGGAGATACGCAGTATTTT. Residues: CASSSFKGVSGRGDTQYF.

The V call is TRBV4-1, the J call TRBJ2-3; TRBD1 matches at 8 bases. Germline-derived CDR1 and CDR2 are MGHRA and YSYEKL. This CDR3 is built from 15 residues. V lost 2 bases to trimming and J lost 6 bases; unmatched junction nucleotides: 7. Here the CDR3 reads CASSQPDREGDTQYF. As DNA, the CDR3 is TGCGCCAGCAGCCAACCGGACAGGGAAGGGGATACGCAGTATTTT.

This chain connects TRBV5-1 to TRBJ1-1, with a tentative D call TRBD1 (6 bases). Germline V gene data show CDR1 as SGHRS and CDR2 as YFSETQ. The CDR3 spans 13 residues. The germline V and J ends were trimmed by 6 bases and 0 bases, with 9 bases remaining between them. CDR3 in DNA: TGCGCCAGCACTGGACAGTTGAACACTGAAGCTTTCTTT. It translates to CASTGQLNTEAFF. Together with reference TRBV5-1 and TRBJ1-1, the CDR3 gives the full variable domain: KAGVTQTPRYLIKTRGQQVTLSCSPISGHRSVSWYQQTPGQGLQFLFEYFSETQRNKGNFPGRFSGRQFSNSRSEMNVSTLELGDSALYLCASTGQLNTEAFFGQGTRLTVV.

The V gene is TRBV13, the J gene TRBJ1-4; unclear D gene. Trimming left V 2 bases short and J 3 bases short, with 7 bases between. The CDR3 is made up of 14 amino acids. The germline V gene encodes CDR1 PRHDT and CDR2 FYEKMQ (reference sequence). Here the CDR3 DNA reads TGTGCCAGCAGCTTACGCGGGGCTAATGAAAAACTGTTTTTT. Its protein is CASSLRGANEKLFF.

The chain links TRBV2 to TRBJ2-7; D is possibly TRBD2 (6 bases). The CDR3 covers 15 residues. V was clipped by 2 bases and J by 1 base, with 12 bases between them. The germline V gene encodes CDR1 SNHLY and CDR2 FYNNEI. This CDR3 is CASSESSVPSYEQYF. The CDR3 DNA follows: TGTGCCAGCAGTGAATCTAGCGTCCCTTCCTACGAGCAGTACTTC.

The V call is TRBV5-1, the J call TRBJ2-7, with D perhaps matching TRBD1 (6 bases). CDR3 length: 14 amino acids. The germline V gene encodes CDR1 SGHRS and CDR2 YFSETQ. The ends were cut back, 2 bases at V and 7 bases at J, with 16 bases in the middle. The CDR3 DNA reads TGCGCCAGCAGCTTTCAAACAGGGACGAGGGAGCAGTACTTC. Residues: CASSFQTGTREQYF.

The chain employs TRBV6-1 and TRBJ1-5, with a tentative D call TRBD1 (6 bases). Trimming left V 4 bases short and J 7 bases short, with 17 bases between. Germline CDR1 is MNHNS and CDR2 is SASEGT. CDR3 size: 15 residues. In DNA, the CDR3 is TGTGCCAGCAGTGCCCCGGTCAGGGGAAGGCAGCCCCAGCATTTT. Protein product: CASSAPVRGRQPQHF.

This clone was observed a few times. The rearrangement joins TRBV14 to TRBJ2-3; a weak D match, TRBD1 (5 bases). CDR3 size: 15 residues. V lost 5 bases and J lost 1, with 13 bases in between. Germline lookup yields CDR1 SGHDN and CDR2 FVKESK. The CDR3 sequence: CASSWQGARTDTQYF. In DNA form, the CDR3 reads TGTGCCAGCAGCTGGCAGGGCGCTCGCACAGATACGCAGTATTTT.

This clone is medium-sized in the sample. J is TRBJ2-2 and V is TRBV7-9; TRBD1 matches 7 bases. CDR3 length: 15 amino acids. The germline CDR1 and CDR2 sequences are SEHNR and FQNEAQ (reference sequence). V dropped 8 bases and J dropped 0; count of bases not matched to a gene: 6. The DNA of the CDR3 is TGTGCCAGCGTAGGGACAGATTCGAACACCGGGGAGCTGTTTTTT. Translation gives CASVGTDSNTGELFF.

The DNA of the CDR3 is TGCGCCAGCAGCCCGATCCGGACTCCTCCAGATACGCAGTATTTT. Its protein is CASSPIRTPPDTQYF. This rearrangement joins TRBV5-1 to TRBJ2-3; D may be TRBD2 (5 bases). This CDR3 has 15 amino acids. The V end lost 4 bases, the J end lost 4 bases, and 16 bases lay between the germline ends. Germline V gene lookup returns CDR1 SGHRS and CDR2 YFSETQ.